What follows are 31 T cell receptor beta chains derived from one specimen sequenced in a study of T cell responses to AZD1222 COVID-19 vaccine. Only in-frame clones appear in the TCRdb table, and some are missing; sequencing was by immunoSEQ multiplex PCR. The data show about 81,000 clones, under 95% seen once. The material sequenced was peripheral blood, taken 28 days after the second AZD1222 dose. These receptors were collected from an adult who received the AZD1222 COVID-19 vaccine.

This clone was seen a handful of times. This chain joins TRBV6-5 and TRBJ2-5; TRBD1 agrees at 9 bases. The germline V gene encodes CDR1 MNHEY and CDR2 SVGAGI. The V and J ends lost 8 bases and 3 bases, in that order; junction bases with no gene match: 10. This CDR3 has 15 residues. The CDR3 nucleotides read TGTGCCAGCGGATTACAGGGGGCGATTAAAGAGACCCAGTACTTC. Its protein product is CASGLQGAIKETQYF.

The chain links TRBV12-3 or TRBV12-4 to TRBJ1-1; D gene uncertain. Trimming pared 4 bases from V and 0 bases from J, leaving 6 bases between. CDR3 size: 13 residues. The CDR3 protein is CASSSFMNTEAFF. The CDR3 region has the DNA TGTGCCAGCAGTTCTTTCATGAACACTGAAGCTTTCTTT.

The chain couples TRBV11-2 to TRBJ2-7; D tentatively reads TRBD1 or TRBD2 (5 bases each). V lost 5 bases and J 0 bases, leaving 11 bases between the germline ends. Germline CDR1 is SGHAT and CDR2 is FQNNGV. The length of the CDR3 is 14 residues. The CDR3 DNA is TGTGCCAGCAGCCCGACCGGGACCTCCTACGAGCAGTACTTC. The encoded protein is CASSPTGTSYEQYF.

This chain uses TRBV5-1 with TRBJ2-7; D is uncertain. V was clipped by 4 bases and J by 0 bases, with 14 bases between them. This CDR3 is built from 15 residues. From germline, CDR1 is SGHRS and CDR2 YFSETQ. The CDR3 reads CASSLASLSSYEQYF. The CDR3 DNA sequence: TGCGCCAGCAGCCTTGCGAGCCTAAGCTCCTACGAGCAGTACTTC.

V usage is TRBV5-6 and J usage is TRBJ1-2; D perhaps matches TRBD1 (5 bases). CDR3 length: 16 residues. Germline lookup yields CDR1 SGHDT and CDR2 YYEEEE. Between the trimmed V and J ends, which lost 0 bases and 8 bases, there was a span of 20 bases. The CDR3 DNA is TGTGCCAGCAGCTTGGTCGACGGCCCCGGGGCTTGGGGCTACACCTTC. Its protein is CASSLVDGPGAWGYTF. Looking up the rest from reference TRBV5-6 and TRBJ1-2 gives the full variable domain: DAGVTQSPTHLIKTRGQQVTLRCSPKSGHDTVSWYQQALGQGPQFIFQYYEEEERQRGNFPDRFSGHQFPNYSSELNVNALLLGDSALYLCASSLVDGPGAWGYTFGSGTRLTVV.

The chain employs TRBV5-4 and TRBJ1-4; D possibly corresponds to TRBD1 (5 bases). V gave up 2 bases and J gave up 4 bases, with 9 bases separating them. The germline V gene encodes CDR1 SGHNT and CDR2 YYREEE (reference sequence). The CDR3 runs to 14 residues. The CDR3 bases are TGTGCCAGCAGCTTCCCGGGACTTAATGAAAAACTGTTTTTT. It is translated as CASSFPGLNEKLFF.

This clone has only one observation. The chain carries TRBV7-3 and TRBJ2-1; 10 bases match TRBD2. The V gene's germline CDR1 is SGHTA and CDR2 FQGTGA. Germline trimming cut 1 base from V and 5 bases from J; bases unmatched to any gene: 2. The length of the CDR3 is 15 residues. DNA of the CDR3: TGTGCCAGCAGCTTAATGGGACTAGCGAACAATGAGCAGTTCTTC. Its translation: CASSLMGLANNEQFF.

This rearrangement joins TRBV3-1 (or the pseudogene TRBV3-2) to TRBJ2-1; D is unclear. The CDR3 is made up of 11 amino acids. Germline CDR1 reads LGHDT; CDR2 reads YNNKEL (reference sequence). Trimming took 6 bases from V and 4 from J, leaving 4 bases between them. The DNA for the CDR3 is TGTGCCAGCAGACTTTACAATGAGCAGTTCTTC. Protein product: CASRLYNEQFF.

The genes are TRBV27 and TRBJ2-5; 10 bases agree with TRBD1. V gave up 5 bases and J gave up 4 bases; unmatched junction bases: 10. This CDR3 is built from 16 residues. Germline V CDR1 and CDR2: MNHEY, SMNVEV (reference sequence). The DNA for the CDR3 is TGTGCCAGCAGTACTCCCGGGACAGGGGACGGAGAGACCCAGTACTTC. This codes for CASSTPGTGDGETQYF.

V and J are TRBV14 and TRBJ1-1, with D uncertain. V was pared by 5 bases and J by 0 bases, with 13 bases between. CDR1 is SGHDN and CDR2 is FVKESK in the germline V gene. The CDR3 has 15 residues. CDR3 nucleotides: TGTGCCAGCAGCAAAAGGGCATTCATGAACACTGAAGCTTTCTTT. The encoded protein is CASSKRAFMNTEAFF.

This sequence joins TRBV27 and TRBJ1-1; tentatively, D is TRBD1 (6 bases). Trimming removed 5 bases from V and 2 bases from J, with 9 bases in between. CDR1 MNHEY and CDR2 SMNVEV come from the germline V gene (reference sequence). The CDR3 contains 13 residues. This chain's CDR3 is CASSQQGNTEAFF. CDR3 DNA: TGTGCCAGCAGTCAACAGGGTAACACTGAAGCTTTCTTT.

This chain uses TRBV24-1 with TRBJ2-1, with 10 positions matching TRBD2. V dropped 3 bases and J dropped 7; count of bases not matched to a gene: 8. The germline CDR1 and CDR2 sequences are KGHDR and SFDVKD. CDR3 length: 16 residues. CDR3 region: CATSDPDPSGSNEQFF. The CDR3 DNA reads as TGTGCCACCAGTGATCCCGATCCTAGCGGGAGTAATGAGCAGTTCTTC.

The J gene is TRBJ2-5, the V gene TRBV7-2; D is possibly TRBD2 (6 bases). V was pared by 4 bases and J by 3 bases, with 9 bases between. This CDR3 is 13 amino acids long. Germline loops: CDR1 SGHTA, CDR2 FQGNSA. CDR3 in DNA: TGTGCCAGCAGCTACTGGGGGGAAGAGACCCAGTACTTC. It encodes CASSYWGEETQYF.

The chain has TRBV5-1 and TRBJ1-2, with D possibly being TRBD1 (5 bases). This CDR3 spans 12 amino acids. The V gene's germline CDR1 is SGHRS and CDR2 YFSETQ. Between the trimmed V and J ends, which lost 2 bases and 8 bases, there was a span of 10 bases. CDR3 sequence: CASSLQDEGYTF. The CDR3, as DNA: TGCGCCAGCAGCTTACAGGATGAAGGCTACACCTTC. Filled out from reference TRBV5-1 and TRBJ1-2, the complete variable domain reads KAGVTQTPRYLIKTRGQQVTLSCSPISGHRSVSWYQQTPGQGLQFLFEYFSETQRNKGNFPGRFSGRQFSNSRSEMNVSTLELGDSALYLCASSLQDEGYTFGSGTRLTVV.

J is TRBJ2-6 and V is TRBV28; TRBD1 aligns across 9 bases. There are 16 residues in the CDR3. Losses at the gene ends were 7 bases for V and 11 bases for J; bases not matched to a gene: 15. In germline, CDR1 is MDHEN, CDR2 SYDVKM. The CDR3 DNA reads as TGTGCCAGCATCTCGTTAGCGAGACAGGGGGATGACGTCCTGACTTTC. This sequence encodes CASISLARQGDDVLTF.

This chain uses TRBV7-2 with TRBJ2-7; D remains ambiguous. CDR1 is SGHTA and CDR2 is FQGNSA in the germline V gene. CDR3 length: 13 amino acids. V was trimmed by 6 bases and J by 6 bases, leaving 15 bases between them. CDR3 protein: CASRPTVLAEQYF. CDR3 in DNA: TGTGCCAGCAGACCGACGGTTCTGGCCGAGCAGTACTTC.

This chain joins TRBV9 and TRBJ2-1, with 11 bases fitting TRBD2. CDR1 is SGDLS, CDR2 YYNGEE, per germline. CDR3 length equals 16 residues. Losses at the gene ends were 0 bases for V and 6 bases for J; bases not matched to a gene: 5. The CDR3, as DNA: TGTGCCAGCAGCGTAGTCGGACTAGCGGGTCTCAATGAGCAGTTCTTC. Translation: CASSVVGLAGLNEQFF.

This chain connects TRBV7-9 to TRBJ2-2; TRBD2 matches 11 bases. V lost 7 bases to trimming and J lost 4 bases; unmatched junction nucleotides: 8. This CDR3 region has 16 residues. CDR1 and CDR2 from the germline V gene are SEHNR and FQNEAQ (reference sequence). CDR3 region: CASTPTSGSLTGELFF. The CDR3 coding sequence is TGTGCCAGCACCCCAACTAGCGGGAGCCTCACCGGGGAGCTGTTTTTT.

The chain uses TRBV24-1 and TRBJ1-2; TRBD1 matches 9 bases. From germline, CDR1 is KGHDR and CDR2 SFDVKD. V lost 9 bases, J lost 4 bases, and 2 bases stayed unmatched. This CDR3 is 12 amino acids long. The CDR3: CATGQGSYGYTF. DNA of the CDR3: TGTGCCACCGGACAGGGGTCCTATGGCTACACCTTC.

In DNA form, the CDR3 reads TGTGCCAGCAGCTCCCAGGGTTATGGTGAAGCTTTCTTT. Amino acid sequence: CASSSQGYGEAFF. This chain connects TRBV7-3 to TRBJ1-1; tentatively, D is TRBD1 (5 bases). The CDR3 contains 13 residues. Germline V gives CDR1 SGHTA, CDR2 FQGTGA. V was cut by 4 bases and J by 7 bases, with 13 bases left in between.

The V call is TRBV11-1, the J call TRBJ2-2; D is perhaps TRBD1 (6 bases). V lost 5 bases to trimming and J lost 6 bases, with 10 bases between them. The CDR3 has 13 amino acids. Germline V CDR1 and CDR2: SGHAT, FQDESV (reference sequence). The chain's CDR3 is CASSRRGPGELFF. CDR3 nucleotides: TGTGCCAGCAGCCGCAGGGGACCCGGGGAGCTGTTTTTT.

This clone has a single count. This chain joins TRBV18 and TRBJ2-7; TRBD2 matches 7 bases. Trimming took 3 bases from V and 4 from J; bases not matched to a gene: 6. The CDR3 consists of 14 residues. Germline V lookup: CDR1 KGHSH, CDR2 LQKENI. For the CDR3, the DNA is TGTGCCAGCTCACCGGCTAGCGGCTATTACGAGCAGTACTTC. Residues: CASSPASGYYEQYF.

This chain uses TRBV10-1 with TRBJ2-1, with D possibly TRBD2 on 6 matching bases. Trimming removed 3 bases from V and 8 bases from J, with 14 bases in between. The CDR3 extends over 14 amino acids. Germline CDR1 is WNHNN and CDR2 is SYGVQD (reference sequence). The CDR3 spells CASSDLRDVYEQFF. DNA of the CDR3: TGCGCCAGCAGTGACTTGCGGGATGTATATGAGCAGTTCTTC.

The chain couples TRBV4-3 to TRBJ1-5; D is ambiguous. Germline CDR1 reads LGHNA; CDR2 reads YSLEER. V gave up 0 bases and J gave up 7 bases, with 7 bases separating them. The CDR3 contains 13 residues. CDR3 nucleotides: TGCGCCAGCAGCCAAGATTTACGGCAGCCCCAGCATTTT. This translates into CASSQDLRQPQHF.

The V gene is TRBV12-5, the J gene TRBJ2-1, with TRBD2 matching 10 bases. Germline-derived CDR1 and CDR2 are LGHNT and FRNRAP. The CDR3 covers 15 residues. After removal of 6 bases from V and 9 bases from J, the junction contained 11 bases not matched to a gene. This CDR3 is CASGTGTSAPAEQFF. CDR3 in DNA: TGTGCTAGTGGAACCGGGACTAGCGCCCCGGCTGAGCAGTTCTTC. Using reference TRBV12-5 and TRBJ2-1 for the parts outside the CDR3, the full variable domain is DARVTQTPRHKVTEMGQEVTMRCQPILGHNTVFWYRQTMMQGLELLAYFRNRAPLDDSGMPKDRFSAEMPDATLATLKIQPSEPRDSAVYFCASGTGTSAPAEQFFGPGTRLTVL.

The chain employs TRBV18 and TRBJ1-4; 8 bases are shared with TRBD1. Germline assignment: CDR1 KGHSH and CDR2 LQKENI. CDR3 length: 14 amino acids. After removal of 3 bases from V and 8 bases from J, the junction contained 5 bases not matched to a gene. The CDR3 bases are TGTGCCAGCTCACCGGACAGGGTAGGAGAAAAACTGTTTTTT. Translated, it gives CASSPDRVGEKLFF.

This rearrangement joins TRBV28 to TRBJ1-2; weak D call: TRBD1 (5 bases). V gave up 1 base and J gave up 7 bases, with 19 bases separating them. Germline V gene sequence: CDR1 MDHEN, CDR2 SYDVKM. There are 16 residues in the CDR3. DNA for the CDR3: TGTGCCAGCAGTTTATACCCCGGGCAGGGATTTCGTGGCTACACCTTC. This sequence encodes CASSLYPGQGFRGYTF.

CDR3 amino acids: CASSLVGLNYGYTF. CDR3 nucleotides: TGTGCCAGCAGCTTAGTTGGACTAAACTATGGCTACACCTTC. The chain is built from TRBV7-9 and TRBJ1-2, with no clear D. Deletions cut 1 base from V and 2 bases from J, with 8 bases between. This CDR3 is built from 14 residues. Germline loops: CDR1 SEHNR, CDR2 FQNEAQ (reference sequence).

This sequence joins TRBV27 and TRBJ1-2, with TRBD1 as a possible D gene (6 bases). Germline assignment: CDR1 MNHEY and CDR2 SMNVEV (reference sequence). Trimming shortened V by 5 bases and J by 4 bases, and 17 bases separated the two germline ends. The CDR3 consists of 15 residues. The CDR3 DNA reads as TGTGCCAGCAGTGCCGACTCCAGGGGAGGCTATGGCTACACCTTC. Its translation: CASSADSRGGYGYTF.

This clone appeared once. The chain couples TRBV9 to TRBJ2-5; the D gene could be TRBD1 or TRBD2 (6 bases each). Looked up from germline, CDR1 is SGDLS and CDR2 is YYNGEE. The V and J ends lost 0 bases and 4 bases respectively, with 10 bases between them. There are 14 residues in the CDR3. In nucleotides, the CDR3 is TGTGCCAGCAGCGTAGGACTAGGGGGAGAGACCCAGTACTTC. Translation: CASSVGLGGETQYF.

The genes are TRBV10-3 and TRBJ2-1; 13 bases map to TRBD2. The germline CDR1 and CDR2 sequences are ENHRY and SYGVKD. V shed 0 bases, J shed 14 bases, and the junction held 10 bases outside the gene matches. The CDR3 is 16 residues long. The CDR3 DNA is TGTGCCATCAGTGAGTCGACAACTAGCGGGAGGGCCACCGAGTTCTTC. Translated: CAISESTTSGRATEFF.